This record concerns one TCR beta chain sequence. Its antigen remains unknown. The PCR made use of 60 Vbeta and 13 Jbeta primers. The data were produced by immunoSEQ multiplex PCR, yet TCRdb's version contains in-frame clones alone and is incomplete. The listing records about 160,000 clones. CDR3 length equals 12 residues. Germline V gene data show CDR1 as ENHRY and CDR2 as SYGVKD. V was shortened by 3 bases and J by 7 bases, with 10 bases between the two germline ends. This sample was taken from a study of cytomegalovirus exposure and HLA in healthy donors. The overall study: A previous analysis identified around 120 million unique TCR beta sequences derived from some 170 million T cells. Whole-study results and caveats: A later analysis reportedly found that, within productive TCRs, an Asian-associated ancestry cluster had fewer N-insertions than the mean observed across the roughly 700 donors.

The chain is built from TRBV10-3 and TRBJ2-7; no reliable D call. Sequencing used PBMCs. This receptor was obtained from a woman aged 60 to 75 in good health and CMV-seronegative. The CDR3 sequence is CAISEVEREQYF. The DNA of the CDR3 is TGTGCCATCAGTGAAGTGGAGAGGGAGCAGTACTTC.